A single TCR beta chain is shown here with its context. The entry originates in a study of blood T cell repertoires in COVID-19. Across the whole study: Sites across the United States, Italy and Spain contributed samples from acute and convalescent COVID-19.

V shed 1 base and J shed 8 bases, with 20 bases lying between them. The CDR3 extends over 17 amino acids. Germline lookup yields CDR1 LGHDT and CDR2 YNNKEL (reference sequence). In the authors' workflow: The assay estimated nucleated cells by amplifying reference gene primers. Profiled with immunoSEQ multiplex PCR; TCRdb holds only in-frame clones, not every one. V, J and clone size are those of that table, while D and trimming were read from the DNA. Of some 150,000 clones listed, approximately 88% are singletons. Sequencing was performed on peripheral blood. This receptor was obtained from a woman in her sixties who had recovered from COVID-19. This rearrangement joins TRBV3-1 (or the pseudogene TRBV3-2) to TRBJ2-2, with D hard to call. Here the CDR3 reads CASSQAGFPGLGGELFF. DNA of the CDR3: TGTGCCAGCAGCCAAGCCGGGTTCCCCGGGTTAGGAGGGGAGCTGTTTTTT.